Below are 15 T cell receptor beta chains sequenced from a single sample in a study of blood T cells in healthy people across ages. Together with a sample-barcoded 5' primer, a J-beta primer mix was included in a second PCR lasting about 7 to 12 cycles. A single record per CDR3 protein comes from TCRdb applying MiXCR to the 5' RACE reads. The sample includes 780,000 or so distinct CDR3 sequences, approximately 53% of them seen just once. The sequenced sample consisted of blood. The origin of the receptors is an older man in good health.

The rearrangement uses TRBV29-1 and TRBJ2-3; 7 nucleotides line up with TRBD1. J lost 0 bases, V lost 0 bases, and 6 bases had no gene match. The CDR3 contains 16 residues. Per germline, CDR1 SQVTM and CDR2 ANQGSEA. CDR3 in DNA: TGCAGCGTTGAAGATGGGACAGCGGACAGCACAGATACGCAGTATTTT. This sequence encodes CSVEDGTADSTDTQYF.

The chain recombines TRBV2 with TRBJ2-2; 9 positions agree with TRBD2. V was clipped by 9 bases and J by 7 bases; unmatched bases: 6. The germline CDR1 and CDR2 sequences are SNHLY and FYNNEI. The CDR3 contains 13 residues. The CDR3 is CASSGSPSGELFF. The CDR3 region has the DNA TGTGCCAGTAGCGGGAGCCCTAGCGGGGAGCTGTTTTTT.

The genes are TRBV11-2 and TRBJ2-1; D may be TRBD2 (9 bases). V dropped 5 bases and J dropped 6 bases, with 35 bases sitting between them. The CDR3 extends over 21 amino acids. The germline V gene has CDR1 SGHAT and CDR2 FQNNGV. The CDR3 DNA sequence: TGTGCCAGCAGCCCGACAGGGGCGCGCGGGGTAGCGGGAGCTGCGAGCAATGAGCAGTTCTTC. Residues: CASSPTGARGVAGAASNEQFF.

The chain carries TRBV24-1 and TRBJ2-3, with D tentatively TRBD1 (6 bases). The CDR3 totals 15 residues. Trimming stripped 0 bases from V and 0 bases from J, with 6 bases between. The V gene's germline CDR1 is KGHDR and CDR2 SFDVKD. This CDR3 is CATSDLTGSTDTQYF. CDR3 nucleotides: TGTGCCACCAGTGATTTGACAGGGAGCACAGATACGCAGTATTTT.

V gene TRBV29-1 combines with J gene TRBJ2-3, with 10 bases lining up with TRBD2. V dropped 4 bases and J dropped 3; count of bases not matched to a gene: 13. Germline V gene lookup returns CDR1 SQVTM and CDR2 ANQGSEA. The CDR3 is made up of 17 amino acids. The CDR3 protein is CSVGVPAGLAETDTQYF. CDR3 nucleotides: TGCAGCGTTGGGGTCCCGGCCGGACTAGCGGAAACAGATACGCAGTATTTT.

The chain joins TRBV3-1 to TRBJ1-6; TRBD1 might be the D (6 bases). The ends were cut back, 3 bases at V and 7 bases at J, with 16 bases in the middle. CDR3 length equals 16 residues. CDR1 is LGHDT, CDR2 YNNKEL, per germline (reference sequence). CDR3 in DNA: TGTGCCAGCAGCCATGACTCCACAGGGTGGAATTCACCCCTCCACTTT. This gives the protein CASSHDSTGWNSPLHF.

This rearrangement joins TRBV5-1 to TRBJ2-7; D is ambiguous. The J call is in doubt because the DNA end fits TRBJ2-5 better. Germline V gives CDR1 SGHRS, CDR2 YFSETQ. The CDR3 covers 13 residues. The chain's CDR3 is CASSLWSQETQYF. The CDR3 nucleotides read TGCGCCAGCAGCCTTTGGAGCCAAGAGACCCAGTACTTC.

This clonotype has more than one count but fewer than ten. The rearrangement uses TRBV7-3 and TRBJ2-5, with TRBD1 as a possible D gene (5 bases). V shed 5 bases and J shed 3 bases, with 10 bases lying between them. The CDR3 covers 13 residues. Germline CDR1 and CDR2: SGHTA and FQGTGA. CDR3 sequence: CASSPGREETQYF. In DNA form, the CDR3 reads TGTGCCAGCAGCCCTGGCAGGGAAGAGACCCAGTACTTC.

The CDR3 here is CASSQDTLYAYF. DNA of the CDR3: TGTGCCAGCAGCCAAGACACCTTGTACGCGTATTTT. The chain links TRBV3-1 to TRBJ2-3; no clear D. The CDR3 totals 12 residues. The V and J ends lost 0 bases and 14 bases respectively, with 12 bases between them. Germline V gene sequence: CDR1 LGHDT, CDR2 YNNKEL (reference sequence).

In DNA form, the CDR3 reads TGTGCCAGCAGCCGACTAGCGGGAGGTGAGAATGAGCAGTTCTTC. It specifies CASSRLAGGENEQFF. This chain links TRBV7-9 with TRBJ2-1; 13 nucleotides match TRBD2. The CDR3 has 15 amino acids. CDR1 is SEHNR and CDR2 is FQNEAQ in the germline V gene (reference sequence). The J segment lost 7 bases and the V segment lost 5 bases, leaving 5 bases of the junction unmatched. Variable domain in full (rest from reference TRBV7-9 and TRBJ2-1): DTGVSQNPRHKITKRGQNVTFRCDPISEHNRLYWYRQTLGQGPEFLTYFQNEAQLEKSRLLSDRFSAERPKGSFSTLEIQRTEQGDSAMYLCASSRLAGGENEQFFGPGTRLTVL.

The chain is built from TRBV2 and TRBJ1-1; D is possibly TRBD1 (6 bases). Germline loops: CDR1 SNHLY, CDR2 FYNNEI. The CDR3 has 15 residues. The ends were cut back, 2 bases at V and 4 bases at J, with 14 bases in the middle. The CDR3 DNA reads TGTGCCAGCAGTGAATGGGGGCTCATGGCCACTGAAGCTTTCTTT. Translated, it gives CASSEWGLMATEAFF.

This clonotype was found a few times. This sequence joins TRBV20-1 and TRBJ1-2; TRBD1 agrees at 10 bases. The CDR3 has 14 residues. V lost 6 bases, J lost 5 bases, and 9 bases stayed unmatched. CDR1 is DFQATT and CDR2 is SNEGSKA in the germline V gene (reference sequence). In DNA, the CDR3 is TGCAGTGCCCCTCCAGCGGGACAGGGGTATGGCTACACCTTC. This translates into CSAPPAGQGYGYTF.

The chain joins TRBV29-1 to TRBJ1-1, with D unresolved. This CDR3 has 15 residues. Trimming removed 6 bases at V and 4 bases at J, with 21 bases between. CDR1 is SQVTM, CDR2 ANQGSEA, per germline. The CDR3 DNA reads TGCAGCGTCGCCGGACGTCCCATGGGGAGCACTGAAGCTTTCTTT. Protein sequence: CSVAGRPMGSTEAFF.

As regards this clonotype: The junction departs from germline at one end; a sequencing error may be responsible. The CDR3 nucleotides read TGTGCCAGCAGTTTACGACAGGGGGTCGACAAGGAGCAGTTCTTC. Encoded protein: CASSLRQGVDKEQFF. The genes are TRBV12-3 or TRBV12-4 and TRBJ2-1, with 9 positions matching TRBD1. The CDR3 is 15 residues long.

This chain uses TRBV9 with TRBJ2-3, with D unresolved. The CDR3 is made up of 14 amino acids. The ends were cut back, 2 bases at V and 6 bases at J, with 13 bases in the middle. Per the germline V gene, CDR1 is SGDLS and CDR2 is YYNGEE. The CDR3 DNA reads TGTGCCAGCAGCGTCAATCTATTGTCCGATACGCAGTATTTT. It specifies CASSVNLLSDTQYF.